Below are 32 T cell receptor beta chains sequenced from a single sample in a study of cytomegalovirus exposure and HLA in healthy donors. The study ran its PCR with 60 Vbeta and 13 Jbeta primers. Profiling relied on immunoSEQ multiplex PCR, and the TCRdb table lists in-frame clones only, not all of them. The sample yields some 170,000 clones, 77% seen once. Source material: PBMCs. These receptors all stem from a woman in her twenties or thirties in good health and CMV-seronegative.

The chain is built from TRBV7-9 and TRBJ1-5, with TRBD1 as a possible D gene (5 bases). The CDR3 spans 13 residues. Germline loops: CDR1 SEHNR, CDR2 FQNEAQ (reference sequence). Trimming stripped 1 base from V and 6 bases from J, with 7 bases between. The CDR3 region is CASSLVGPQPQHF. For the CDR3, the DNA is TGTGCCAGCAGCTTAGTGGGGCCTCAGCCCCAGCATTTT.

This clone came up once. The CDR3 loop is CASSSLTGYEQYF. The CDR3 bases are TGTGCCAGCAGCTCGCTGACAGGCTACGAGCAGTACTTC. The chain uses TRBV5-6 and TRBJ2-7, with D perhaps matching TRBD1 (6 bases). Germline values: CDR1 SGHDT, CDR2 YYEEEE. The ends were cut back, 3 bases at V and 3 bases at J, with 10 bases in the middle. The CDR3 sequence is 13 residues long.

V and J are TRBV6-1 and TRBJ1-2; 8 nucleotides align to TRBD1. V shed 3 bases, J shed 2 bases, and the junction held 8 bases outside the gene matches. This CDR3 spans 16 amino acids. In germline, CDR1 is MNHNS, CDR2 SASEGT. Here the CDR3 DNA reads TGTGCCAGCAGTGACCCCCGGACAGGGAAGAACTATGGCTACACCTTC. It yields the protein CASSDPRTGKNYGYTF.

This chain uses TRBV5-1 with TRBJ2-3, with 9 bases fitting TRBD2. V shed 4 bases, J shed 2 bases, and the junction held 5 bases outside the gene matches. The CDR3 consists of 15 residues. The V gene's germline CDR1 is SGHRS and CDR2 YFSETQ. The CDR3 here is CASSLGLAYTDTQYF. The CDR3 DNA sequence: TGCGCCAGCAGCCTAGGACTAGCGTACACAGATACGCAGTATTTT. Combining the CDR3 with reference TRBV5-1 and TRBJ2-3 gives the whole variable domain KAGVTQTPRYLIKTRGQQVTLSCSPISGHRSVSWYQQTPGQGLQFLFEYFSETQRNKGNFPGRFSGRQFSNSRSEMNVSTLELGDSALYLCASSLGLAYTDTQYFGPGTRLTVL.

The chain uses TRBV4-2 and TRBJ1-4; 8 nucleotides line up with TRBD1. There are 14 residues in the CDR3. CDR1 and CDR2 from the germline V gene are LGHNA and YNFKEQ. V lost 2 bases to trimming and J lost 8 bases; unmatched junction nucleotides: 4. DNA for the CDR3: TGTGCCAGCAGCCAACCTTGGACAGGGGAAAAACTGTTTTTT. Protein product: CASSQPWTGEKLFF.

This clone was found once. The chain combines TRBV4-1 with TRBJ2-7, with 10 bases that match TRBD1. The CDR3 has 15 amino acids. The junction had 6 bases not matched to a gene; V was cut back by 4 bases and J by 3 bases. From germline, CDR1 is MGHRA and CDR2 YSYEKL. The CDR3 DNA reads TGCGCCAGCAGCCGGCTGGGACAGGGGAACTACGAGCAGTACTTC. It is translated as CASSRLGQGNYEQYF.

The CDR3 sequence is CATKPGLAEFLDEQFF. Here the CDR3 DNA reads TGCGCCACCAAACCGGGACTAGCGGAGTTTCTGGATGAGCAGTTCTTC. The genes are TRBV5-1 and TRBJ2-1; 11 positions match TRBD2. Per the germline V gene, CDR1 is SGHRS and CDR2 is YFSETQ. The ends lost 9 bases at V and 8 bases at J; junction bases unmatched: 16. The CDR3 contains 16 residues.

The gene calls are TRBV4-2 and TRBJ2-5; 8 nucleotides match TRBD2. Germline V gene lookup returns CDR1 LGHNA and CDR2 YNFKEQ. V was clipped by 0 bases and J by 4 bases; unmatched bases: 10. This CDR3 has 17 amino acids. CDR3 sequence: CASSQDRSGRLGETQYF. The CDR3, as DNA: TGTGCCAGCAGCCAAGATCGGAGCGGGAGACTGGGAGAGACCCAGTACTTC.

The chain carries TRBV6-1 and TRBJ1-4; D possibly corresponds to TRBD1 (5 bases). This CDR3 spans 15 amino acids. V lost 2 bases, J lost 8 bases, and 15 bases lay in between. The germline V gene encodes CDR1 MNHNS and CDR2 SASEGT. CDR3 residues: CASSETGAEGEKLFF. The CDR3 bases are TGTGCCAGCAGTGAAACCGGGGCGGAGGGGGAAAAACTGTTTTTT.

There are a few counts of this clone. The rearrangement joins TRBV5-1 to TRBJ2-5; 7 nucleotides agree with TRBD1. The CDR3 extends over 13 amino acids. J lost 3 bases, V lost 1 base, and 0 bases had no gene match. CDR1 SGHRS and CDR2 YFSETQ come from the germline V gene. The CDR3 DNA reads as TGCGCCAGCAGCTTGACAGGGGAAGAGACCCAGTACTTC. Protein product: CASSLTGEETQYF.

The V gene is TRBV4-2, the J gene TRBJ1-6; D possibly corresponds to TRBD1 (6 bases). The CDR3 contains 16 residues. Per germline, CDR1 LGHNA and CDR2 YNFKEQ. Trimming cost V 4 bases and J 9 bases, with 19 bases left between them. Here the CDR3 reads CASSPQAQGMLSPLHF. For the CDR3, the DNA is TGTGCCAGCAGCCCTCAAGCGCAGGGGATGCTTTCACCCCTCCACTTT.

The CDR3 nucleotides are TGTGCCAGCAGGCCCTGGGCATCCGAAGAGACCCAGTACTTC. Amino acids: CASRPWASEETQYF. The chain combines TRBV7-9 with TRBJ2-5, with D hard to call. The germline V gene encodes CDR1 SEHNR and CDR2 FQNEAQ (reference sequence). V lost 6 bases and J lost 3, with 14 bases in between. The CDR3 runs to 14 residues.

The chain carries TRBV29-1 and TRBJ2-7; D is possibly TRBD1 (6 bases). With 6 bases removed from V and 3 bases from J, the gap between germline ends came to 18 bases. CDR1 is SQVTM, CDR2 ANQGSEA, per germline. This CDR3 comprises 14 residues. The CDR3 reads CSVATGMRGYEQYF. In nucleotides, the CDR3 is TGCAGCGTAGCCACAGGGATGAGAGGCTACGAGCAGTACTTC.

This chain uses TRBV19 with TRBJ2-7; 9 bases agree with TRBD1. The CDR3 is 14 amino acids. CDR1 is LNHDA and CDR2 is SQIVND in the germline V gene (reference sequence). Trimming took 5 bases from V and 3 from J; bases not matched to a gene: 5. CDR3 sequence: CASSPGQGNYEQYF. The CDR3 DNA reads TGTGCCAGTAGTCCGGGACAGGGTAACTACGAGCAGTACTTC.

A single count supports this clone. V gene TRBV10-3 combines with J gene TRBJ2-2, with D possibly being TRBD1 (5 bases). The V end was cut by 4 bases, the J end by 4 bases, with 13 bases between. Germline lookup yields CDR1 ENHRY and CDR2 SYGVKD. The CDR3 spans 15 residues. CDR3 in DNA: TGTGCCATCAGTGTTAGGGGCCCGAGCACCGGGGAGCTGTTTTTT. Protein: CAISVRGPSTGELFF.

The V gene is TRBV9, the J gene TRBJ2-7; the D gene is possibly TRBD1 (7 bases). This CDR3 comprises 16 residues. CDR1 and CDR2 from the germline V gene are SGDLS and YYNGEE. With 3 bases removed from V and 7 bases from J, the gap between germline ends came to 23 bases. CDR3: CASSASGVQGGGEQYF. The DNA of the CDR3 is TGTGCCAGCAGCGCATCGGGGGTGCAGGGGGGCGGAGAGCAGTACTTC.

The J gene is TRBJ1-4, the V gene TRBV6-4; a weak D match, TRBD1 (5 bases). The CDR3 runs 14 residues. V was pared by 4 bases and J by 6 bases, with 12 bases between. Germline CDR1 is MRHNA and CDR2 is SNTAGT. The CDR3 here is CASSGRGGDEKLFF. CDR3 nucleotide sequence: TGTGCCAGCAGTGGGAGGGGTGGGGATGAAAAACTGTTTTTT.

This clone came up once. This rearrangement joins TRBV10-3 to TRBJ2-3, with TRBD2 identical over 9 bases. The CDR3 is 14 residues long. With 6 bases clipped from V and 1 base from J, the junction kept 2 bases outside the gene matches. Germline assignment: CDR1 ENHRY and CDR2 SYGVKD. Written as DNA, the CDR3 is TGTGCCATCAGCCCTAGCGGGGGCACAGATACGCAGTATTTT. It translates to CAISPSGGTDTQYF.

This chain links TRBV5-4 with TRBJ2-7; D remains unclear. The CDR3 runs 11 residues. The germline gives CDR1 SGHNT, CDR2 YYREEE (reference sequence). V was pared by 0 bases and J by 5 bases, with 3 bases between. CDR3 sequence reads: CASSLANEQYF. The CDR3, as DNA: TGTGCCAGCAGCTTGGCCAACGAGCAGTACTTC.

Remarks on this clone: A read error may account for a junction end that differs from germline. The chain joins TRBV5-1 to TRBJ1-2, with 9 bases identical to TRBD1. CDR3 length: 14 amino acids. The germline gives CDR1 SGHRS, CDR2 YFSETQ. Here the CDR3 reads CASSPIQGAHGYPF. The CDR3 DNA reads TGCGCCAGCAGCCCTATACAGGGGGCCCATGGCTACCCCTTC.

This sequence joins TRBV7-2 and TRBJ2-7; TRBD2 aligns across 8 bases. Germline CDR1 and CDR2: SGHTA and FQGNSA. J lost 3 bases, V lost 6 bases, and 10 bases had no gene match. This CDR3 region has 15 residues. The chain's CDR3 is CASRLLADTIYEQYF. The DNA of the CDR3 is TGTGCCAGCAGGTTACTAGCGGACACTATCTACGAGCAGTACTTC.

In its sample, this clone was seen many times. The V and J genes are TRBV7-7 and TRBJ2-5, with TRBD2 identical over 7 bases. The CDR3 length is 14 residues. Germline V gene lookup returns CDR1 SSHAT and CDR2 FNYEAQ (reference sequence). Trimming cost V 0 bases and J 5 bases; bases outside gene matches: 3. This CDR3 reads CASSLARGGETQYF. DNA of the CDR3: TGTGCCAGCAGCTTAGCGCGCGGGGGTGAGACCCAGTACTTC.

This clone was seen a few times. The chain couples TRBV5-5 to TRBJ2-1; 11 bases fit TRBD2. The CDR3 runs 14 residues. V lost 3 bases and J lost 9; bases outside the gene matches: 5. Germline assignment: CDR1 SGHKS and CDR2 YYEKEE (reference sequence). CDR3 DNA: TGTGCCAGCAGCTACGGGACTAGCGGTTTTGAGCAGTTCTTC. This gives the protein CASSYGTSGFEQFF.

In this sample, this clone turned up once. The chain employs TRBV4-1 and TRBJ1-4; D possibly corresponds to TRBD1 (6 bases). Germline V gives CDR1 MGHRA, CDR2 YSYEKL. The V end was cut by 4 bases, the J end by 5 bases, with 23 bases between. This CDR3 spans 18 amino acids. CDR3 sequence: CASSLPPAGRGTNEKLFF. Written as DNA, the CDR3 is TGCGCCAGCAGCCTACCCCCCGCGGGCAGGGGAACAAATGAAAAACTGTTTTTT.

This chain connects TRBV7-8 to TRBJ2-1; the D gene is possibly TRBD2 (5 bases). The ends were cut back, 0 bases at V and 7 bases at J, with 10 bases in the middle. The V gene's germline CDR1 is SGHVS and CDR2 FQNEAQ. CDR3 length: 14 residues. CDR3 sequence reads: CASSLASLVNEQFF. CDR3 DNA sequence: TGTGCCAGCAGCTTAGCGTCACTAGTAAATGAGCAGTTCTTC. The complete variable domain, with remaining parts taken from reference TRBV7-8 and TRBJ2-1, reads GAGVSQSPRYKVAKRGQDVALRCDPISGHVSLFWYQQALGQGPEFLTYFQNEAQLDKSGLPSDRFFAERPEGSVSTLKIQRTQQEDSAVYLCASSLASLVNEQFFGPGTRLTVL.

In this sample, this clone turned up once. The chain recombines TRBV7-2 with TRBJ1-2; the D gene is possibly TRBD1 (5 bases). This CDR3 is 19 amino acids long. The V gene lost 2 bases and the J gene lost 0 bases, with 22 bases spanning the gap. Germline V CDR1 and CDR2: SGHTA, FQGNSA. CDR3 coding DNA: TGTGCCAGCAGCTTAAAAATTCGCGGGGGATTACATCCTAACTATGGCTACACCTTC. Its translation is CASSLKIRGGLHPNYGYTF. The full variable domain, with the rest looked up from reference TRBV7-2 and TRBJ1-2, is GAGVSQSPSNKVTEKGKDVELRCDPISGHTALYWYRQSLGQGLEFLIYFQGNSAPDKSGLPSDRFSAERTGGSVSTLTIQRTQQEDSAVYLCASSLKIRGGLHPNYGYTFGSGTRLTVV.

This chain uses TRBV7-2 with TRBJ2-1; 8 bases fit TRBD2. This CDR3 spans 16 amino acids. CDR1 SGHTA and CDR2 FQGNSA come from the germline V gene. V trimming: 2 bases; J trimming: 8 bases; junction bases outside the gene matches: 11. This CDR3 is CASSLTRLAGLDEQFF. The CDR3 DNA sequence: TGTGCCAGCAGCTTAACTAGGCTAGCGGGTTTGGATGAGCAGTTCTTC.

The chain uses TRBV5-1 and TRBJ2-3, with a weak D call TRBD2 (6 bases). This CDR3 has 15 residues. The ends were cut back, 0 bases at V and 4 bases at J, with 12 bases in the middle. CDR1 is SGHRS, CDR2 YFSETQ, per germline. The CDR3 DNA sequence: TGCGCCAGCAGCTTGGGACCGGGAGCCCCAGATACGCAGTATTTT. Protein sequence: CASSLGPGAPDTQYF.

For this clone: Other DNA sequences in this sample translate to the same CDR3. The CDR3 sequence: CASSYGTSSYEQYF. The CDR3 DNA follows: TGTGCCAGCAGTTACGGGACTTCTTCCTACGAGCAGTACTTC. The rearrangement uses TRBV6-5 and TRBJ2-7, with D possibly matching TRBD2 (6 bases). The CDR3 sequence is 14 residues long. The ends were cut back, 2 bases at V and 1 base at J, with 9 bases in the middle. The V gene's germline CDR1 is MNHEY and CDR2 SVGAGI.

The chain employs TRBV27 and TRBJ2-7; 16 positions agree with TRBD2. The germline V gene encodes CDR1 MNHEY and CDR2 SMNVEV (reference sequence). V lost 6 bases and J lost 0; bases outside the gene matches: 5. CDR3 length: 17 amino acids. In DNA form, the CDR3 reads TGTGCCAGCAGATCGGGACTAGCGGGAGGGCCCTCCTACGAGCAGTACTTC. Its protein is CASRSGLAGGPSYEQYF.

V gene TRBV2 combines with J gene TRBJ2-2; TRBD1 is a possible D gene (6 bases). V lost 7 bases to trimming and J lost 3 bases, with 21 bases between them. CDR3 length: 17 amino acids. CDR1 SNHLY and CDR2 FYNNEI come from the germline V gene. CDR3 DNA sequence: TGTGCCAGCACCCCGGAGCCGGATGCAGGGGACACCGGGGAGCTGTTTTTT. Its protein is CASTPEPDAGDTGELFF.

The chain joins TRBV15 to TRBJ1-5, with 11 bases that match TRBD1. Per the germline V gene, CDR1 is LNHNV and CDR2 is YYDKDF (reference sequence). This CDR3 has 17 residues. V gave up 6 bases and J gave up 5 bases; unmatched junction bases: 12. CDR3 nucleotide sequence: TGTGCCACCAGGTCAGCGATCGGGACAGGGGGTGATCAGCCCCAGCATTTT. Translating gives CATRSAIGTGGDQPQHF.